The clone carrying this T cell receptor (beta chain) was picked up many times. Its antigen is still unknown. V was pared by 1 base and J by 6 bases, with 10 bases of the junction left unmatched. The CDR3 runs 17 residues. Germline loops: CDR1 MDHEN, CDR2 SYDVKM. TCRdb itself ran the reads through MiXCR, one entry per CDR3 protein. The table has around 450,000 distinct CDR3 sequences, 10% to 12% seen once; the top ten hold roughly a tenth. This sample stems from a study of T cell repertoires in cytomegalovirus infection. General study points: Adding up the frequency of public TCR beta families identified people who carried CMV plus the relevant HLA.

The sample taken for sequencing was PBMCs. The V call is TRBV28, the J call TRBJ2-7; 12 nucleotides align to TRBD2. The TCR sequence derives from a human donor in good health (CMV status not recorded). Some clones in this sample may be carry-over from other donors' samples. CDR3 sequence reads: CASSLSGTSGRILEQYF. In DNA, the CDR3 is TGTGCCAGCAGTTTATCCGGTACTAGCGGGAGGATTCTCGAGCAGTACTTC.